The 21 T cell receptor beta chains listed next were all sequenced from one sample in a study of T cells after yellow fever vaccination. Each CDR3 protein is one row after TCRdb ran MiXCR on the 5' RACE reads. The sample has some 560,000 distinct CDR3 sequences, around 21% seen once. The sequenced sample was PBMCs, obtained 15 days after the yellow fever booster vaccination. The receptors derive from a man under 40 who received the YFV17D yellow fever vaccine.

This chain connects TRBV20-1 to TRBJ2-5, with 8 positions matching TRBD2. J lost 6 bases, V lost 5 bases, and 8 bases had no gene match. CDR1 DFQATT and CDR2 SNEGSKA come from the germline V gene (reference sequence). The CDR3 runs to 13 residues. In DNA, the CDR3 is TGCAGTGCTCTTTTGACGGGGGGGAAGACCCAGTACTTC. Amino acid sequence: CSALLTGGKTQYF.

The rearrangement uses TRBV12-3 or TRBV12-4 and TRBJ1-1; 8 bases agree with TRBD1. Trimming at V came to 4 bases and at J to 1 base, leaving 5 bases not matched to a gene. This CDR3 contains 15 residues. The DNA for the CDR3 is TGTGCCAGCAGTTCCAATGGACAGGGGAACACTGAAGCTTTCTTT. Its translation is CASSSNGQGNTEAFF.

V gene TRBV5-4 combines with J gene TRBJ2-2; 9 positions match TRBD2. In germline, CDR1 is SGHNT, CDR2 YYREEE (reference sequence). The junction had 8 bases not matched to a gene; V was cut back by 0 bases and J by 5 bases. This CDR3 is 17 amino acids long. CDR3 sequence (DNA): TGTGCCAGCAGCTTGGTGCCAGCGGGAGGCCTTACCGGGGAGCTGTTTTTT. Its protein product is CASSLVPAGGLTGELFF.

In its sample, this clonotype was seen many times. This chain connects TRBV20-1 to TRBJ2-3; 11 bases line up with TRBD2. The V gene end was trimmed by 4 bases and the J gene end by 4 bases; junction bases not matched to a gene: 13. In germline, CDR1 is DFQATT, CDR2 SNEGSKA (reference sequence). The CDR3 has 17 residues. The CDR3 region has the DNA TGCAGTGCTAACACCGGGCTAGCGGGAGGAGGTGCAGATACGCAGTATTTT. Translation gives CSANTGLAGGGADTQYF.

This clonotype was seen a handful of times. V gene TRBV20-1 combines with J gene TRBJ2-7; D is possibly TRBD1 (5 bases). CDR3 length: 14 residues. Germline values: CDR1 DFQATT, CDR2 SNEGSKA (reference sequence). V gave up 5 bases and J gave up 4 bases, with 18 bases separating them. CDR3 in DNA: TGCAGTGCTCATTCCAGGGCACTGCATTACGAGCAGTACTTC. Translating it yields CSAHSRALHYEQYF.

This clonotype was detected a few times. The chain joins TRBV10-3 to TRBJ2-5, with D maybe TRBD1 (6 bases). Germline V CDR1 and CDR2: ENHRY, SYGVKD. The CDR3 sequence is 15 residues long. Trimming shortened V by 6 bases and J by 2 bases, and 16 bases separated the two germline ends. In nucleotides, the CDR3 is TGTGCCATCAGCTCTGAGGGGGTGAGGCAAGAGACCCAGTACTTC. Protein product: CAISSEGVRQETQYF.

The rearrangement joins TRBV25-1 to TRBJ2-3; unclear D gene. This CDR3 is 15 amino acids long. In germline, CDR1 is MGHDK, CDR2 SYGVNS. The V gene lost 6 bases and the J gene lost 6 bases, with 19 bases spanning the gap. Here the CDR3 reads CASSSMGISPDTQYF. The CDR3 DNA follows: TGTGCCAGCAGCTCGATGGGGATATCACCCGATACGCAGTATTTT.

The J gene is TRBJ2-7, the V gene TRBV6-5; no firm D call. Germline CDR1 reads MNHEY; CDR2 reads SVGAGI. Trimming left V 2 bases short and J 1 base short, with 12 bases between. The CDR3 consists of 15 residues. This CDR3 reads CASSYGSEFSYEQYF. CDR3 in DNA: TGTGCCAGCAGTTACGGGTCGGAGTTTTCCTACGAGCAGTACTTC.

This clonotype has only a few counts. This chain links TRBV7-9 with TRBJ2-5; maybe TRBD1 (5 bases). Germline loops: CDR1 SEHNR, CDR2 FQNEAQ (reference sequence). CDR3 length: 15 residues. Trimming removed 3 bases at V and 4 bases at J, with 15 bases between. CDR3 residues: CASSFSGAQGETQYF. CDR3 nucleotides: TGTGCCAGCAGCTTCTCGGGTGCCCAGGGAGAGACCCAGTACTTC.

The chain links TRBV11-1 to TRBJ2-1, with 10 bases that match TRBD1. V was pared by 3 bases and J by 4 bases, with 12 bases of the junction left unmatched. This CDR3 is 18 amino acids long. Germline CDR1 and CDR2: SGHAT and FQDESV (reference sequence). The CDR3 nucleotides are TGTGCCAGCAGCTTTCTCCCCGTCCGGGACAGGGGATACAATGAGCAGTTCTTC. It specifies CASSFLPVRDRGYNEQFF.

This clonotype was seen more than once but under ten times. CDR3 residues: CSAREGLAGDNEQFF. CDR3 DNA sequence: TGCAGTGCTAGAGAGGGACTAGCGGGAGACAATGAGCAGTTCTTC. The chain joins TRBV20-1 to TRBJ2-1; 14 nucleotides match TRBD2. The germline gives CDR1 DFQATT, CDR2 SNEGSKA (reference sequence). This CDR3 comprises 15 residues. V lost 0 bases and J lost 5; bases outside the gene matches: 0.

This clonotype has a handful of counts. The rearrangement links TRBV12-3 or TRBV12-4 to TRBJ1-5; the match to TRBD1 covers 8 bases. The CDR3 is 16 residues long. Losses at the gene ends were 5 bases for V and 2 bases for J; bases not matched to a gene: 8. CDR3 DNA: TGTGCCAGCAGTCCTAAAAGGGGACAGGGCAATCAGCCCCAGCATTTT. Translation: CASSPKRGQGNQPQHF.

The chain links TRBV5-1 to TRBJ2-3; no firm D call. Deletions cut 5 bases from V and 0 bases from J, with 13 bases between. Per the germline V gene, CDR1 is SGHRS and CDR2 is YFSETQ. The CDR3 sequence is 15 residues long. The CDR3 region has the DNA TGCGCCAGCAGAGAGGCGGTTTTCAGCACAGATACGCAGTATTTT. Encoded protein: CASREAVFSTDTQYF.

This clonotype was observed a few times. The V and J genes are TRBV28 and TRBJ2-7; D might be TRBD1 (7 bases). Per the germline V gene, CDR1 is MDHEN and CDR2 is SYDVKM. This CDR3 spans 15 amino acids. The ends were cut back, 2 bases at V and 1 base at J, with 12 bases in the middle. The CDR3 nucleotides are TGTGCCAGCAGTTTACTCAGGGGGGAATCCTACGAGCAGTACTTC. This sequence encodes CASSLLRGESYEQYF. Complete variable domain (other parts from reference TRBV28 and TRBJ2-7): DVKVTQSSRYLVKRTGEKVFLECVQDMDHENMFWYRQDPGLGLRLIYFSYDVKMKEKGDIPEGYSVSREKKERFSLILESASTNQTSMYLCASSLLRGESYEQYFGPGTRLTVT.

This clonotype was seen repeatedly, ten times or more. This chain joins TRBV2 and TRBJ2-7; perhaps TRBD2 as D (5 bases). Trimming shortened V by 4 bases and J by 6 bases, and 13 bases separated the two germline ends. There are 13 residues in the CDR3. The germline V gene has CDR1 SNHLY and CDR2 FYNNEI. CDR3 DNA: TGTGCCAGCAGTGTAGGACTCCGGGGCGAGCAGTACTTC. As protein: CASSVGLRGEQYF. The full variable domain, with the rest looked up from reference TRBV2 and TRBJ2-7, is EPEVTQTPSHQVTQMGQEVILRCVPISNHLYFYWYRQILGQKVEFLVSFYNNEISEKSEIFDDQFSVERPDGSNFTLKIRSTKLEDSAMYFCASSVGLRGEQYFGPGTRLTVT.

In this sample, this clonotype turned up a few times. The chain has TRBV12-3 or TRBV12-4 and TRBJ1-5; D possibly corresponds to TRBD1 (5 bases). V was cut by 3 bases and J by 4 bases, with 10 bases left in between. The CDR3 runs to 14 residues. The CDR3 region has the DNA TGTGCCAGCAGTTTTGGGGGGAATAATCAGCCCCAGCATTTT. Encoded protein: CASSFGGNNQPQHF.

This clonotype was seen more than once but under ten times. The genes are TRBV5-6 and TRBJ2-7; TRBD2 agrees at 12 bases. The V segment lost 4 bases and the J segment 4 bases; nucleotides outside the gene matches: 3. CDR1 and CDR2 from the germline V gene are SGHDT and YYEEEE. This CDR3 region has 14 residues. The CDR3 is CASSQTSGRYEQYF. In DNA form, the CDR3 reads TGTGCCAGCAGCCAGACTAGCGGGAGATACGAGCAGTACTTC.

This clonotype was seen a handful of times. The gene calls are TRBV2 and TRBJ2-1, with 11 bases fitting TRBD1. Germline V CDR1 and CDR2: SNHLY, FYNNEI. The CDR3 sequence is 16 residues long. The V gene end was trimmed by 6 bases and the J gene end by 5 bases; junction bases not matched to a gene: 9. The CDR3 bases are TGTGCCAGCAGAGCCCTTGGACAGGGGGCCCACAATGAGCAGTTCTTC. Protein sequence: CASRALGQGAHNEQFF.

This clonotype has more than one count but fewer than ten. This rearrangement joins TRBV11-1 to TRBJ2-1, with TRBD2 identical over 12 bases. This CDR3 has 16 residues. Germline-derived CDR1 and CDR2 are SGHAT and FQDESV (reference sequence). V lost 4 bases and J lost 6; bases outside the gene matches: 7. As DNA, the CDR3 is TGTGCCAGCAGCTCGCCGCTAGCGGGAGGGGGCAATGAGCAGTTCTTC. Encoded protein: CASSSPLAGGGNEQFF.

The rearrangement uses TRBV12-5 and TRBJ2-7; maybe TRBD2 (7 bases). The CDR3 loop spans 15 amino acids. Trimming left V 3 bases short and J 2 bases short, with 14 bases between. Germline lookup yields CDR1 LGHNT and CDR2 FRNRAP. CDR3 region: CASGFRGGAPYEQYF. The DNA of the CDR3 is TGTGCTAGTGGTTTTAGGGGGGGAGCCCCCTACGAGCAGTACTTC.

This clonotype came up a few times. The chain carries TRBV28 and TRBJ2-1; TRBD2 matches at 9 bases. V was clipped by 3 bases and J by 6 bases; unmatched bases: 9. The CDR3 runs to 16 residues. CDR1 and CDR2 (germline): MDHEN, SYDVKM. CDR3 nucleotide sequence: TGTGCCAGCAGTTTCGCTAGCGGGACCCTTGGCAATGAGCAGTTCTTC. Protein sequence: CASSFASGTLGNEQFF.